This T cell receptor beta chain comes out of a study of OX40 agonist ivuxolimab in advanced cancers. Whole-study context: The dose-escalation cohort had hepatocellular carcinoma, melanoma, renal cell or head and neck cancer.

J lost 6 bases, V lost 2 bases, and 21 bases had no gene match. Germline V gene lookup returns CDR1 MRHNA and CDR2 SNTAGT. The CDR3 covers 19 residues. People who had autoimmune disease history or systemic immunosuppression were excluded. TCRdb keeps only in-frame clones here, not all; method: immunoSEQ multiplex PCR. The sample lists tens of thousands of clones; around 85% were seen once. J is TRBJ2-7 and V is TRBV6-4, with 8 bases that match TRBD2. The clonotype originates from an adult with an advanced solid tumor such as melanoma, head and neck, liver or kidney cancer. The source material was CD4+ or CD8+ T cells sorted from blood, sampled in a trial of the OX40 agonist ivuxolimab. CDR3 amino acids: CASSDRRVLGGPGGCEQYF. In nucleotides, the CDR3 is TGTGCCAGCAGTGACCGAAGGGTTTTAGGCGGGCCGGGAGGGTGCGAGCAGTACTTC.